The 32 T cell receptor beta chains in this list originate from one sample, sequenced in a study of CXCR3-negative and CXCR3-positive naive CD8 T cells. Findings and limits, study-wide: More hydrophobic TRB CDR3s were found in CXCR3-positive naive cells than in CXCR3-negative naive cells.

Carrying UMI labels, the TRB cDNA libraries were prepared through 5' RACE. TCRdb reprocessed the 5' RACE reads and stores each CDR3 protein as one record, lacking DNA. The sample yields tens of thousands of distinct CDR3 sequences, of which the top ten take up approximately 4.4%. Antigen specificity for these receptors is unknown. Sequencing was done on a sample of naive CXCR3+ CD8+ T cells from blood. Subset in this sample: CD45RO-CCR7+CD27+CD95- naive CD8+ T cells expressing CXCR3 (TNR3+). The receptors here all came from a human donor in good health. Some clones in this sample may be carry-over from other donors' samples.

The rearrangement uses TRBV29-1 and TRBJ2-3; lacking DNA, the TRBD1 call made by TCRdb goes unchecked. CDR3 size: 13 residues. Germline values: CDR1 SQVTM, CDR2 ANQGSEA. CDR3 sequence reads: CSVEPGWADTQYF.

This sequence joins TRBV14 and TRBJ2-7; there is no DNA to check the TCRdb D call of TRBD1. Germline V CDR1 and CDR2: SGHDN, FVKESK. This CDR3 is built from 13 residues. The CDR3 loop is CASSQDITGEQYF.

V is TRBV7-3 and J is TRBJ1-2; no DNA is available, so the TRBD1 call from TCRdb remains unchecked. This CDR3 has 13 residues. Germline CDR1 is SGHTA and CDR2 is FQGTGA. The CDR3 sequence: CASSPGTAGGYTF.

This chain uses TRBV29-1 with TRBJ2-7; as DNA is missing, the TRBD1 call by TCRdb cannot be tested. This CDR3 has 14 amino acids. Germline V lookup: CDR1 SQVTM, CDR2 ANQGSEA. The CDR3 loop is CSVETGGVNYEQYF.

The chain employs TRBV12-2 and TRBJ1-1. TRBV12-2 is designated a pseudogene. This CDR3 is 11 amino acids long. The CDR3: CASRLGQKAFF.

This chain links TRBV25-1 with TRBJ2-3; TCRdb names TRBD1, which stays unverified in the absence of DNA. CDR1 and CDR2 (germline): MGHDK, SYGVNS. This CDR3 is 15 amino acids long. CDR3 protein: CASSEWGEFTDTQYF.

The chain carries TRBV29-1 and TRBJ2-1; TCRdb gives TRBD2 as the D gene, but with no DNA this cannot be confirmed. Per the germline V gene, CDR1 is SQVTM and CDR2 is ANQGSEA. The CDR3 is made up of 14 amino acids. CDR3 loop: CSRTSGRTPNEQFF.

The rearrangement uses TRBV28 and TRBJ2-1; with no DNA, the TCRdb D assignment of TRBD1 cannot be verified. CDR1 is MDHEN, CDR2 SYDVKM, per germline. The CDR3 runs 18 residues. CDR3 sequence reads: CASSPLSPGASSYNEQFF.

This rearrangement joins TRBV20-1 to TRBJ1-3. The CDR3 runs to 14 residues. Germline CDR1 reads DFQATT; CDR2 reads SNEGSKA (reference sequence). The CDR3 loop reads CSASAGVSGNTIYF.

The V and J genes are TRBV9 and TRBJ2-7; TCRdb calls TRBD1, which cannot be checked without DNA. This CDR3 region has 16 residues. Germline V lookup: CDR1 SGDLS, CDR2 YYNGEE. CDR3 sequence: CASSESGQTITYEQYF.

This chain links TRBV5-1 with TRBJ2-1; TCRdb designates TRBD2, a call that cannot be tested without DNA. Germline CDR1 is SGHRS and CDR2 is YFSETQ. The CDR3 has 18 residues. CDR3 loop: CASSLVWTSGETYNEQFF.

This chain joins TRBV29-1 and TRBJ2-1; TCRdb proposes TRBD2, but this gene call is untestable without DNA. CDR3 length: 19 amino acids. Germline values: CDR1 SQVTM, CDR2 ANQGSEA. The CDR3 loop reads CSVDQLRDMGLAVDNEQFF.

The chain is built from TRBV12-3 or TRBV12-4 and TRBJ1-1. This CDR3 spans 13 amino acids. This CDR3 is CASSLGVSTEAFF.

This rearrangement joins TRBV18 to TRBJ2-7; the D gene TCRdb calls, TRBD1, cannot be checked with no DNA. Germline V CDR1 and CDR2: KGHSH, LQKENI. This CDR3 has 16 amino acids. The CDR3 spells CASSPPDRISLYEQYF. The variable domain in full, with the rest retrieved from reference TRBV18 and TRBJ2-7, is NAGVMQNPRHLVRRRGQEARLRCSPMKGHSHVYWYRQLPEEGLKFMVYLQKENIIDESGMPKERFSAEFPKEGPSILRIQQVVRGDSAAYFCASSPPDRISLYEQYFGPGTRLTVT.

The genes are TRBV29-1 and TRBJ1-1. The CDR3 sequence is 14 residues long. Germline V gene data show CDR1 as SQVTM and CDR2 as ANQGSEA. CDR3: CSVGPGSRNTEAFF.

V and J are TRBV7-3 and TRBJ2-3. The CDR3 covers 16 residues. Germline-derived CDR1 and CDR2 are SGHTA and FQGTGA. This CDR3 reads CASSLGVGSNTDTQYF.

The V call is TRBV7-6, the J call TRBJ2-1; there is no DNA to check the TCRdb D call of TRBD2. Germline CDR1 and CDR2: SGHVS and FNYEAQ. The CDR3 consists of 17 residues. This chain's CDR3 is CASSPSANGGVYNEQFF.

CDR3 protein: CSVEDGLDDEQFF. The V gene is TRBV29-1, the J gene TRBJ2-1. Germline-derived CDR1 and CDR2 are SQVTM and ANQGSEA. The CDR3 runs 13 residues.

The chain recombines TRBV29-1 with TRBJ2-5; there is no DNA to check the TCRdb D call of TRBD1. This CDR3 has 12 amino acids. CDR1 and CDR2 (germline): SQVTM, ANQGSEA. The CDR3 here is CSGRGLRETQYF.

The rearrangement links TRBV7-6 to TRBJ2-2. CDR1 and CDR2 from the germline V gene are SGHVS and FNYEAQ. CDR3 length: 13 amino acids. The CDR3 sequence is CASSPEPTGELFF.

By frequency, this clonotype registers medium-sized. The rearrangement joins TRBV5-1 to TRBJ2-1; TCRdb names TRBD1, which stays unverified in the absence of DNA. The CDR3 consists of 13 residues. CDR1 is SGHRS, CDR2 YFSETQ, per germline. CDR3 amino acids: CASSYVQGDEQFF.

This rearrangement joins TRBV19 to TRBJ1-5. CDR3 size: 13 residues. Per germline, CDR1 LNHDA and CDR2 SQIVND (reference sequence). CDR3 in amino acids: CASCDGQESAQHF.

This chain links TRBV5-5 with TRBJ2-2. The germline gives CDR1 SGHKS, CDR2 YYEKEE (reference sequence). The CDR3 length is 14 residues. CDR3 sequence reads: CASSPHPSTGELFF.

The chain uses TRBV29-1 and TRBJ2-5; absent DNA, TCRdb's TRBD1 call cannot be checked. Germline CDR1 and CDR2: SQVTM and ANQGSEA. This CDR3 is 12 amino acids long. The CDR3 sequence: CSVETDLGTQYF.

This chain connects TRBV7-2 to TRBJ2-7. The V gene's germline CDR1 is SGHTA and CDR2 FQGNSA. The CDR3 contains 14 residues. This chain's CDR3 is CASSLTPWAYEQYF.

The gene calls are TRBV15 and TRBJ2-1; TCRdb selects TRBD2, and the lack of DNA leaves this call unchecked. The CDR3 covers 14 residues. Germline V gene lookup returns CDR1 LNHNV and CDR2 YYDKDF (reference sequence). The CDR3 loop reads CATSSSGVNNEQFF.

This clonotype is labeled medium-sized based on frequency. The V and J genes are TRBV7-2 and TRBJ2-3; TCRdb lists TRBD1, though no DNA is available to test this call. Germline V gene lookup returns CDR1 SGHTA and CDR2 FQGNSA. The CDR3 is 14 amino acids. This chain's CDR3 is CASSLDSFSGTQYF.

The chain has TRBV20-1 and TRBJ2-7. This CDR3 contains 17 residues. Per the germline V gene, CDR1 is DFQATT and CDR2 is SNEGSKA (reference sequence). Here the CDR3 reads CSASLSLSGVNSYEQYF.

The chain uses TRBV14 and TRBJ2-1. The CDR3 consists of 17 residues. Germline V gene data show CDR1 as SGHDN and CDR2 as FVKESK. The CDR3 sequence: CASSQDRWGAAYNEQFF. Looking up the rest from reference TRBV14 and TRBJ2-1 gives the full variable domain: EAGVTQFPSHSVIEKGQTVTLRCDPISGHDNLYWYRRVMGKEIKFLLHFVKESKQDESGMPNNRFLAERTGGTYSTLKVQPAELEDSGVYFCASSQDRWGAAYNEQFFGPGTRLTVL.

J is TRBJ1-5 and V is TRBV6-2 or TRBV6-3. In germline, CDR1 is MNHEY, CDR2 SVGEGT. The CDR3 runs 16 residues. CDR3 residues: CASSTMDGYSNQPQHF.

The chain recombines TRBV28 with TRBJ2-5; the TRBD2 assignment by TCRdb is unverifiable without DNA. The CDR3 spans 15 residues. Germline V gives CDR1 MDHEN, CDR2 SYDVKM. CDR3 amino acids: CASSWAAGGQETQYF.

The chain carries TRBV6-6 and TRBJ2-1; TCRdb returns TRBD1, unconfirmable since there is no DNA. This CDR3 spans 16 amino acids. Germline V gene lookup returns CDR1 MNHNY and CDR2 SVGAGI (reference sequence). The CDR3: CASRQTGTGRYNEQFF.